Listed here are 18 T cell receptor beta chains from one sample, sequenced in a study of cytomegalovirus exposure and HLA in healthy donors. The PCR used 60 Vbeta and 13 Jbeta primers. Measured with immunoSEQ multiplex PCR; TCRdb has only the in-frame clones, and not every one. The data contain about 100,000 clones, approximately 72% of them seen just once; the ten biggest clones take up roughly 15%. Sequencing was performed on PBMCs. These TCRs come from a male donor in good health and CMV-seropositive.

This clone has just one count. The chain recombines TRBV7-3 with TRBJ2-5; TRBD1 agrees at 8 bases. The CDR3 contains 13 residues. Germline V gene data show CDR1 as SGHTA and CDR2 as FQGTGA. Losses at the gene ends were 5 bases for V and 4 bases for J; bases not matched to a gene: 3. CDR3 amino acids: CASSPGTGETQYF. Here the CDR3 DNA reads TGTGCCAGCAGCCCCGGGACAGGAGAGACCCAGTACTTC.

This sequence joins TRBV18 and TRBJ1-1, with D possibly being TRBD1 (5 bases). V shed 2 bases and J shed 4 bases, with 8 bases lying between them. There are 13 residues in the CDR3. Germline CDR1 KGHSH, CDR2 LQKENI. The CDR3 sequence is CASSPGGSTEAFF. In nucleotides, the CDR3 is TGTGCCAGCTCACCAGGGGGGAGCACTGAAGCTTTCTTT.

V and J are TRBV6-5 and TRBJ2-7; 7 nucleotides match TRBD1. The CDR3 loop spans 13 amino acids. Trimming took 8 bases from V and 1 from J; bases not matched to a gene: 5. Germline values: CDR1 MNHEY, CDR2 SVGAGI. The CDR3 region is CASARQGSYEQYF. CDR3 nucleotide sequence: TGTGCCAGCGCACGACAGGGTTCCTACGAGCAGTACTTC.

The rearrangement uses TRBV28 and TRBJ2-3, with TRBD2 identical over 9 bases. Per the germline V gene, CDR1 is MDHEN and CDR2 is SYDVKM. CDR3 length: 22 amino acids. V lost 4 bases, J lost 6 bases, and 29 bases stayed unmatched. CDR3 region: CASSSLPLGRGGGAESFDTQYF. The CDR3 nucleotides read TGTGCCAGCAGTTCATTGCCTCTGGGGCGGGGCGGGGGGGCCGAGAGTTTCGATACGCAGTATTTT.

This sequence joins TRBV6-6 and TRBJ2-5, with D possibly TRBD1 on 8 matching bases. The CDR3 has 13 amino acids. V lost 7 bases and J 4 bases, leaving 13 bases between the germline ends. Germline values: CDR1 MNHNY, CDR2 SVGAGI (reference sequence). The CDR3 is CASTGGGRETQYF. The CDR3 DNA reads as TGTGCCAGCACAGGGGGCGGGAGAGAGACCCAGTACTTC.

The rearrangement uses TRBV30 and TRBJ2-7; TRBD1 agrees at 7 bases. The CDR3 has 14 residues. J gave up 2 bases and V 6 bases, and 10 bases lay outside the gene matches. In germline, CDR1 is GTSNPN, CDR2 SVGIG (reference sequence). CDR3 amino acids: CACLFLGQTYEQYF. The CDR3, as DNA: TGTGCCTGCCTCTTCCTGGGACAGACCTACGAGCAGTACTTC.

The chain couples TRBV9 to TRBJ1-2; no clear D. The germline V gene encodes CDR1 SGDLS and CDR2 YYNGEE. This CDR3 comprises 14 residues. Trimming left V 0 bases short and J 10 bases short, with 16 bases between. The CDR3 nucleotides read TGTGCCAGCAGCGTAGGGTACAGAACTTATCCCTACACCTTC. Translated, it gives CASSVGYRTYPYTF.

The rearrangement links TRBV5-8 to TRBJ1-5; D remains unclear. Germline V CDR1 and CDR2: SGHTS, YDEGEE. The CDR3 sequence is 12 residues long. V was pared by 4 bases and J by 6 bases, with 8 bases between. CDR3 region: CASSPRSQPQHF. In DNA, the CDR3 is TGTGCCAGCAGCCCGCGGAGTCAGCCCCAGCATTTT. Looking up the rest from reference TRBV5-8 and TRBJ1-5 gives the full variable domain: EAGVTQSPTHLIKTRGQQATLRCSPISGHTSVYWYQQALGLGLQFLLWYDEGEERNRGNFPPRFSGRQFPNYSSELNVNALELEDSALYLCASSPRSQPQHFGDGTRLSIL.

This rearrangement joins TRBV5-1 to TRBJ2-5; 10 bases match TRBD1. Germline loops: CDR1 SGHRS, CDR2 YFSETQ. V lost 4 bases and J lost 5; bases outside the gene matches: 17. This CDR3 region has 18 residues. CDR3 nucleotides: TGCGCCAGCAGCGGCGGGACAGGGGCGAGGGGGGTCGAGGAGACCCAGTACTTC. The encoded protein is CASSGGTGARGVEETQYF. The full variable domain, in which reference TRBV5-1 and TRBJ2-5 provide the parts outside the CDR3, is KAGVTQTPRYLIKTRGQQVTLSCSPISGHRSVSWYQQTPGQGLQFLFEYFSETQRNKGNFPGRFSGRQFSNSRSEMNVSTLELGDSALYLCASSGGTGARGVEETQYFGPGTRLLVL.

The chain uses TRBV7-9 and TRBJ2-3; TRBD1 matches at 7 bases. After removal of 4 bases from V and 5 bases from J, the junction contained 12 bases not matched to a gene. The CDR3 runs to 16 residues. Germline CDR1 reads SEHNR; CDR2 reads FQNEAQ (reference sequence). CDR3 amino acids: CASSSHWTGAVDTQYF. The DNA for the CDR3 is TGTGCCAGCAGCTCCCATTGGACAGGAGCTGTAGATACGCAGTATTTT.

V is TRBV10-2 and J is TRBJ1-1; 7 bases map to TRBD1. Germline trimming cut 6 bases from V and 1 base from J; bases unmatched to any gene: 5. The CDR3 sequence is 14 residues long. In germline, CDR1 is WSHSY, CDR2 SAAADI. The CDR3 nucleotides are TGCGCCAGCAGCAGGGACAGAAGGAACACTGAAGCTTTCTTT. It is translated as CASSRDRRNTEAFF.

This clone was observed a handful of times. The chain couples TRBV10-3 to TRBJ1-1, with unresolved D. V was clipped by 3 bases and J by 0 bases, with 11 bases between them. The CDR3 has 15 residues. Germline V gives CDR1 ENHRY, CDR2 SYGVKD. The CDR3 sequence is CAISDSASMNTEAFF. For the CDR3, the DNA is TGTGCCATCAGTGATTCCGCGTCGATGAACACTGAAGCTTTCTTT.

J is TRBJ2-3 and V is TRBV5-6; 8 bases fit TRBD2. Unmatched junction bases numbered 9, after V lost 3 bases and J lost 3 bases. Germline CDR1 is SGHDT and CDR2 is YYEEEE. This CDR3 region has 16 residues. The CDR3 protein is CASSSTGTSRTDTQYF. In DNA form, the CDR3 reads TGTGCCAGCAGCTCTACCGGGACTAGTAGGACAGATACGCAGTATTTT.

The table lists this clone with a count of one. The V and J genes are TRBV7-9 and TRBJ2-1; D is perhaps TRBD2 (6 bases). V lost 5 bases and J lost 6, with 26 bases in between. CDR3 length: 18 residues. Germline V lookup: CDR1 SEHNR, CDR2 FQNEAQ (reference sequence). The CDR3 DNA follows: TGTGCCAGCAGCCGCTGGAGGGCGCAGGGTAGGATGGTCAATGAGCAGTTCTTC. It yields the protein CASSRWRAQGRMVNEQFF.

The chain links TRBV30 to TRBJ1-1; 7 nucleotides agree with TRBD1. Unmatched junction bases numbered 6, after V lost 0 bases and J lost 8 bases. CDR3 length equals 13 residues. Germline assignment: CDR1 GTSNPN and CDR2 SVGIG (reference sequence). As DNA, the CDR3 is TGTGCCTGGAGTGTATATAGACAGGGAGAAGCTTTCTTT. The encoded protein is CAWSVYRQGEAFF.

The CDR3: CASSLSGGYHSGNTIYF. The DNA of the CDR3 is TGTGCCAGCAGCTTATCCGGGGGTTACCACTCTGGAAACACCATATATTTT. The chain has TRBV11-2 and TRBJ1-3; a weak D match, TRBD1 (5 bases). The CDR3 covers 17 residues. Germline CDR1 is SGHAT and CDR2 is FQNNGV. V gave up 2 bases and J gave up 0 bases, with 14 bases separating them.

DNA for the CDR3: TGTGCCAGCAGCTTAGGGGTGGGGGGGGGAACCGGGGAGCTGTTTTTT. Residues: CASSLGVGGGTGELFF. V usage is TRBV7-2 and J usage is TRBJ2-2, with 7 bases aligning to TRBD2. The ends lost 1 base at V and 5 bases at J; junction bases unmatched: 7. Germline lookup yields CDR1 SGHTA and CDR2 FQGNSA. The CDR3 runs 16 residues.

V and J are TRBV7-7 and TRBJ2-2; 7 bases fit TRBD1. V lost 5 bases to trimming and J lost 4 bases; unmatched junction nucleotides: 10. CDR3 length: 16 residues. The germline CDR1 and CDR2 sequences are SSHAT and FNYEAQ (reference sequence). The CDR3 region is CASSLTGPPSTGELFF. The CDR3 DNA reads as TGTGCCAGCAGCCTGACAGGGCCCCCAAGCACCGGGGAGCTGTTTTTT.